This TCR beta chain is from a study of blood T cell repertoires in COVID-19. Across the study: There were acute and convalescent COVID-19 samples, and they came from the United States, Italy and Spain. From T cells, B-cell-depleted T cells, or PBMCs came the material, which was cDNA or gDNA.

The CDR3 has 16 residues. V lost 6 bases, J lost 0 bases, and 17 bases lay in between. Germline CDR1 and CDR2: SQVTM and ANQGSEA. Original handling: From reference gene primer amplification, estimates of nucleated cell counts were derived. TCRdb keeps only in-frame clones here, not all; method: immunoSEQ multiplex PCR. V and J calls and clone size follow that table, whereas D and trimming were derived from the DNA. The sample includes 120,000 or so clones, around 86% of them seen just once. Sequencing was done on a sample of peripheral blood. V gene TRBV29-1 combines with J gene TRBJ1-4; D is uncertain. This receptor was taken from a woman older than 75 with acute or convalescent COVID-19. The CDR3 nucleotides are TGCAGCGTAACTCAAGGGAGCGCGTCAACTAATGAAAAACTGTTTTTT. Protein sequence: CSVTQGSASTNEKLFF.